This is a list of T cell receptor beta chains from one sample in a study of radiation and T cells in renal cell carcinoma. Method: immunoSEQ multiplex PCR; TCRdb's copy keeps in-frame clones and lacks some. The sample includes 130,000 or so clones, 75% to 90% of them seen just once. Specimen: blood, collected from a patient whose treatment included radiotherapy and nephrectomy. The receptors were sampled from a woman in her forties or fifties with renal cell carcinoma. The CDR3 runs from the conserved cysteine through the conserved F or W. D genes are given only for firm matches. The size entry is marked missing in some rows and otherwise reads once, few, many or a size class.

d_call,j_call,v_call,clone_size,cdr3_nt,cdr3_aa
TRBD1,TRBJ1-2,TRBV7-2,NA,TGTGCCAGCAGCTTAGATTCTGAAGACAGGGCGGGAGGCTACACCTTC,CASSLDSEDRAGGYTF
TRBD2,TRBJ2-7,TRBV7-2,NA,TGTGCCAGCCTACTAGCGGCTAACTTCAAGCAGTACTTC,CASLLAANFKQYF
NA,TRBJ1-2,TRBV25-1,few,TGTGCCAGCAGGACAGCGACCTATGGCTACACCTTC,CASRTATYGYTF
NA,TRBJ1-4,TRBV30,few,TGTGCCTGGAGTGTAGCAGGGTTTAGTGAAAAACTGTTTTTT,CAWSVAGFSEKLFF
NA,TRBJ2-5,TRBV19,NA,TGTGCCAGTAGTATAGGGGACACGCGACCGGCCCAGTACTTC,CASSIGDTRPAQYF
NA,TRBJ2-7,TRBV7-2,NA,TGTGCCAGCAGCTTAGAGGTGGGGGAGCAGTACTTC,CASSLEVGEQYF
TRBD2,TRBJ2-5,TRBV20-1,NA,TGCAGTGCGGCGGGAGCAGAGACCCAGTACTTC,CSAAGAETQYF
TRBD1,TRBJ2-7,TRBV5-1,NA,TGCGCCAGCAGCTTGTCCGGACAGGGCTACGAGCAGTACTTC,CASSLSGQGYEQYF
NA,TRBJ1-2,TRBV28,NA,TGTGCCAGCAGTTTGAACTATGGCTACACCTTC,CASSLNYGYTF
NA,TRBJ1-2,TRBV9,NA,TGTGCCAGCAGCGTAGGTGGCAATGATCTATATGGCTACACCTTC,CASSVGGNDLYGYTF
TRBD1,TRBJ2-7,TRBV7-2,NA,TGTGCCAGCAGCTCGACAGGGGGGTACGAGCAGTACTTC,CASSSTGGYEQYF
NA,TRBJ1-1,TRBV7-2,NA,TGTGCCAGCAGCTTAGAGGGGTCTGAAGCTTTCTTT,CASSLEGSEAFF
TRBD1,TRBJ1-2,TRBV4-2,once,TGTGCCAGCAGCCCCAGGACAGGCCCGAGGGATGGCTACACCTTC,CASSPRTGPRDGYTF
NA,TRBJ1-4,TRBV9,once,TGTGCCAGCAGCCCCACTCGGGGGGCAACTAATGAAAAACTGTTTTTT,CASSPTRGATNEKLFF
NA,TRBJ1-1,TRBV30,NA,TGTGCCTGGAGTGGGGACCTCGAAGCTTTCTTT,CAWSGDLEAFF
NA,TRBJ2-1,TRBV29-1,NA,TGCAGCGTTAACAATGAGCAGTTCTTC,CSVNNEQFF
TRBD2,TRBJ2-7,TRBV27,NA,TGTGCCAGCAGTTCCATGTCGGGACTAGCTTACGAGCAGTACTTC,CASSSMSGLAYEQYF
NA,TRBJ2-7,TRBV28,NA,TGTGCCAGCAGTGCCGGAGACTTCATCGGGGGCGTCGAGCAGTACTTC,CASSAGDFIGGVEQYF
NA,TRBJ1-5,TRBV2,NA,TGTGCCAGCAGTCTTATGGATCAGCCCCAGCATTTT,CASSLMDQPQHF
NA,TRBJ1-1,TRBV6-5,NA,TGTGCCAGCAGTTACGGACAGTACATGAACACTGAAGCTTTCTTT,CASSYGQYMNTEAFF
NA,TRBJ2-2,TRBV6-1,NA,TGTGCCAGCAGTGTCGAGATTAGCACCGGGGAGCTGTTTTTT,CASSVEISTGELFF
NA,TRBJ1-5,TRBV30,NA,TGTGCCTGGAGTGTTCGGGGGAACCAGCCCCAGCATTTT,CAWSVRGNQPQHF
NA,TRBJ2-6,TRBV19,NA,TGTGCCAGTAGTATAGATATCGACAGGCCCGCTGGGGGGGCCAACGTCCTGACTTTC,CASSIDIDRPAGGANVLTF
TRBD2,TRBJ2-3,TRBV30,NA,TGTGCCCGGTCGGGGGGGTACACAGATACGCAGTATTTT,CARSGGYTDTQYF
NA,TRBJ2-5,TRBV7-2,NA,TGTGCCAGCAGCTTAGGCCGGGATGAGACCCAGTACTTC,CASSLGRDETQYF
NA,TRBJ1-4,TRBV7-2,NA,TGTGCCACAAGGGGGTCAAGGAGTGAAAAACTGTTTTTT,CATRGSRSEKLFF
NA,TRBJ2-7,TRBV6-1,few,TGTGCCAGCAGTGAGTCCGGGTACGAGCAGTACTTC,CASSESGYEQYF
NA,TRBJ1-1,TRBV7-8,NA,TGTGCCAGCAGCTTAGCTAGTTTTCAGGGGAACCCTGAAGCTTTCTTT,CASSLASFQGNPEAFF
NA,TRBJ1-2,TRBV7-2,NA,TGTGCCAGCAGCCCAGAGGTAGTGAGGGGCTACACCTTC,CASSPEVVRGYTF
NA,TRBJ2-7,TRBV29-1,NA,TGCAGCGTAGACGGGGGACATCGGTCCTACGAGCAGTACTTC,CSVDGGHRSYEQYF
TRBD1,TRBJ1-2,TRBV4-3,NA,TGCGCCAGCAGCCAAGAAACAAGACAGGGTGTCTACACCTTC,CASSQETRQGVYTF
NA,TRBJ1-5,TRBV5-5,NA,TGTGCCAGCAGCCTAACCTCAGGGGAACGCAATCAGCCCCAGCATTTT,CASSLTSGERNQPQHF
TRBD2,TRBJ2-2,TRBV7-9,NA,TGTGCCAGCAGCCTTAGCGGGAGTTCCGGGGAGCTGTTTTTT,CASSLSGSSGELFF
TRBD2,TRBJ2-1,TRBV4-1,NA,TGCGCCAGCAGCCAAGGTAGGACTAGCGGGCTTAATGAGCAGTTCTTC,CASSQGRTSGLNEQFF
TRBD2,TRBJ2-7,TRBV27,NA,TGTGCCAGCAGAAGAATAGCGGGGGGCCACGAGCAGTACTTC,CASRRIAGGHEQYF
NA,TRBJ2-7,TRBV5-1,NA,TGCGCCAGCAGCATCGCCAACCCTTCAGGGGAAGCGAGCTCCTACGAGCAGTACTTC,CASSIANPSGEASSYEQYF
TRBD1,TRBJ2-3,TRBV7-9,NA,TGTGCCAGCAGCTTAGTATTAGGACAGGGAGCAGATACGCAGTATTTT,CASSLVLGQGADTQYF
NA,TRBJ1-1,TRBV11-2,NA,TGTGCCAGCAGGCAGGGAGGAGCCACTGAAGCTTTCTTT,CASRQGGATEAFF
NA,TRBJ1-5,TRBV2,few,TGTGCCAGCAGTGGCCTCGGGGGCAATCAGCCCCAGCATTTT,CASSGLGGNQPQHF
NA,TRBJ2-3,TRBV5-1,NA,TGCGCCAGCAGCTTGGACAGGCCAGGCACAGATACGCAGTATTTT,CASSLDRPGTDTQYF
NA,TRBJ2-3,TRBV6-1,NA,TGTGCCAGCAGTCAGGCCCCAGATACGCAGTATTTT,CASSQAPDTQYF
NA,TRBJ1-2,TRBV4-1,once,TGCGCCAGCAGCCAAGAGGGGGACACCGCTAACTATGGCTACACCTTC,CASSQEGDTANYGYTF
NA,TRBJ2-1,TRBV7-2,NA,TGTGCCAGCAGCTCGGACCGGGACGGTAAGCAGTTCTTC,CASSSDRDGKQFF
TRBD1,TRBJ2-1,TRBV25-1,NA,TGTGCCAGCAGTCCCGGGACAGGACACAATGAGCAGTTCTTC,CASSPGTGHNEQFF
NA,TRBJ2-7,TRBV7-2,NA,TGTGCCAGCACCACCTCCTACGAGCAGTACTTC,CASTTSYEQYF
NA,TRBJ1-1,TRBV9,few,TGTGCCAGCAGCGTAGGTGGGACTGAAGCTTTCTTT,CASSVGGTEAFF